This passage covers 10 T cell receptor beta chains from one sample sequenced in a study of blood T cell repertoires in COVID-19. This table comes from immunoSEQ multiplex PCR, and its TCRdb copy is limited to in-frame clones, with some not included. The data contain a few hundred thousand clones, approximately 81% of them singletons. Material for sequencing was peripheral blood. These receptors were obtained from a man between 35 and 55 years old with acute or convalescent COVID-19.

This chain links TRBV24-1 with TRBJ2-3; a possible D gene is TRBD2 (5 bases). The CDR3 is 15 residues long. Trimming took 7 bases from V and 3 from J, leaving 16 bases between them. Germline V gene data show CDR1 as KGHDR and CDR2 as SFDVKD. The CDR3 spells CATSSRALETDTQYF. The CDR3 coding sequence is TGTGCCACCAGCTCGCGGGCCCTAGAAACAGATACGCAGTATTTT.

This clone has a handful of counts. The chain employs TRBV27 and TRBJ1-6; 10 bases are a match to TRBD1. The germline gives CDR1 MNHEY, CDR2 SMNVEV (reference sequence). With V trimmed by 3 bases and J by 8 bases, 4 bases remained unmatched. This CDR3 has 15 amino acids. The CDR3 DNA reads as TGTGCCAGCAGTTTTGGACAGGGGGATTATTCACCCCTCCACTTT. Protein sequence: CASSFGQGDYSPLHF.

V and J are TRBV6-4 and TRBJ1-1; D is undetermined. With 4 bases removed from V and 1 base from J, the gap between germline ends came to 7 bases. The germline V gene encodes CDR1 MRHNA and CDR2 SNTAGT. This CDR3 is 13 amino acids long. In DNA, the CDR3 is TGTGCCAGCAGTGCCCAGCGGAACACTGAAGCTTTCTTT. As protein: CASSAQRNTEAFF.

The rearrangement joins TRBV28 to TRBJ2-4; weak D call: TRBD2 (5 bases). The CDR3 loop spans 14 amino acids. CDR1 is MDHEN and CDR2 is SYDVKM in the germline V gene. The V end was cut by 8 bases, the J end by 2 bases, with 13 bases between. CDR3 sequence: CASASPGSKNIQYF. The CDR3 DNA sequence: TGTGCCAGCGCCTCCCCGGGGTCCAAAAACATTCAGTACTTC.

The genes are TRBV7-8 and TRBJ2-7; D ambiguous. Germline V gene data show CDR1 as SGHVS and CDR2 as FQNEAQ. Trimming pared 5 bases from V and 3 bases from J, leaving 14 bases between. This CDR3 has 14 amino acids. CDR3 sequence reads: CASSPLEFFYEQYF. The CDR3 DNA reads TGTGCCAGCAGCCCGTTGGAGTTTTTCTACGAGCAGTACTTC.

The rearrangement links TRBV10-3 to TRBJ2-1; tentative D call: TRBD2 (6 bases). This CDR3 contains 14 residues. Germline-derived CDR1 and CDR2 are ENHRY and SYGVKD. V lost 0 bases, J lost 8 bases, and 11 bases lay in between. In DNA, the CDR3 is TGTGCCATCAGTGAGTCCTCCCGGGGGTATGAGCAGTTCTTC. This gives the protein CAISESSRGYEQFF.

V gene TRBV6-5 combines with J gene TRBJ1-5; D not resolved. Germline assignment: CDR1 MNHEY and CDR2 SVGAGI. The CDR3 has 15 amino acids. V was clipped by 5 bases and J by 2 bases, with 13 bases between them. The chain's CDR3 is CASSTFGEGNQPQHF. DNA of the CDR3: TGTGCCAGCAGTACGTTCGGTGAAGGCAATCAGCCCCAGCATTTT.

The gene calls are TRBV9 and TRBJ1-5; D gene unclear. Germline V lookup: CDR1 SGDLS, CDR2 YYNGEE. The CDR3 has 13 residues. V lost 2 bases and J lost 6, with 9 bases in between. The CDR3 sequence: CASSVAGSQPQHF. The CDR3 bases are TGTGCCAGCAGCGTTGCTGGGAGTCAGCCCCAGCATTTT. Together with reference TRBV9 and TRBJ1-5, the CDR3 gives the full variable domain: DSGVTQTPKHLITATGQRVTLRCSPRSGDLSVYWYQQSLDQGLQFLIQYYNGEERAKGNILERFSAQQFPDLHSELNLSSLELGDSALYFCASSVAGSQPQHFGDGTRLSIL.

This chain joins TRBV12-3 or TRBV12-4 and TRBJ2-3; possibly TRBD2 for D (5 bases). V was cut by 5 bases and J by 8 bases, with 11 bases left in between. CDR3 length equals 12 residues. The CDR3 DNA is TGTGCCAGCAGTCGTAACCGGGGTACGCAGTATTTT. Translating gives CASSRNRGTQYF.

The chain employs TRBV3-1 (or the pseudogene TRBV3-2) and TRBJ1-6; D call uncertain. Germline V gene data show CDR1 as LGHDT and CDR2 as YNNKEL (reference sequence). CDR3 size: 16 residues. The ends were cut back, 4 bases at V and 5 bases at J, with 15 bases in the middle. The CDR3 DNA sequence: TGTGCCAGCAGCCTCTGGGCCGGGGATGATAATTCACCCCTCCACTTT. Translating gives CASSLWAGDDNSPLHF.